The clone carrying this TCR beta chain has ten or more counts. The antigen is undetermined. Time point described: longitudinal time-point 1 (baseline). This record belongs to a study of neurological immune-mediated disorders. As for the cDNA, it was generated by 5'RACE with 10-nucleotide random UMIs. Every sequencing run returned over 190 million TCR-beta sequences, which were derived from 15-18 subjects. Via MiXCR, TCRdb re-called the 5' RACE reads, giving one row per CDR3 protein. Among tens of thousands of distinct CDR3 sequences listed, roughly 10% were seen once. Study-level findings and limits: Among expanded clones, no CDR3 amino acid sequences were shared across subjects, a pattern suggesting private repertoires in all groups. The level of TCR clonal expansion was highest in patients with HTLV-1-associated myelopathy and lowest in multiple sclerosis, where it fell below the level seen in healthy controls.

The CDR3 has 15 residues. Germline V gene sequence: CDR1 MNHEY, CDR2 SMNVEV (reference sequence). The V gene end was trimmed by 6 bases and the J gene end by 5 bases; junction bases not matched to a gene: 12. The receptor was isolated from a middle-aged woman in good health. Material: PBMCs. The V call is TRBV27, the J call TRBJ2-7; 8 bases are a match to TRBD1. DNA of the CDR3: TGTGCCAGCAGGATCCAGGGGGCCCCGACCGACGAGCAGTACTTC. Translated, it gives CASRIQGAPTDEQYF.